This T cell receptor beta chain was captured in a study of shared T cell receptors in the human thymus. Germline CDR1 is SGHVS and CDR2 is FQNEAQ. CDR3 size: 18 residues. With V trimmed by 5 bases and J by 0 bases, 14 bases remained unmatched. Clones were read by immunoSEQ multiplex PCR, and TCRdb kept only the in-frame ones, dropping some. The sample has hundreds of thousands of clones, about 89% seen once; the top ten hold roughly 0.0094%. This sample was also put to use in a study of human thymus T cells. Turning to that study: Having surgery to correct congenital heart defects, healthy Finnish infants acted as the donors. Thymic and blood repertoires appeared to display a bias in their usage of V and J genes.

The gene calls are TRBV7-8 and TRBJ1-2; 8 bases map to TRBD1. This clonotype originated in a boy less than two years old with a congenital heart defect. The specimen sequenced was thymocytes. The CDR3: CASSLTPGTGKTNYGYTF. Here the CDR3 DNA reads TGTGCCAGCAGCCTGACCCCCGGGACAGGAAAGACTAACTATGGCTACACCTTC. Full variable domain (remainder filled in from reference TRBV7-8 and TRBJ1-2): GAGVSQSPRYKVAKRGQDVALRCDPISGHVSLFWYQQALGQGPEFLTYFQNEAQLDKSGLPSDRFFAERPEGSVSTLKIQRTQQEDSAVYLCASSLTPGTGKTNYGYTFGSGTRLTVV.